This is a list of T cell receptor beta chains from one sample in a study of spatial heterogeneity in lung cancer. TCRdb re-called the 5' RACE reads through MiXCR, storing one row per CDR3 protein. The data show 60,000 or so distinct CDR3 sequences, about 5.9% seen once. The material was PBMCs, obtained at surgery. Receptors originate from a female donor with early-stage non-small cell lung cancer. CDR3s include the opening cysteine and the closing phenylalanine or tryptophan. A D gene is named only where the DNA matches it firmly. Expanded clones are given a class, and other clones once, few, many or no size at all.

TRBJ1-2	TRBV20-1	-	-	CSAALLRGDYGYTF	TGCAGTGCTGCGCTTCTAAGGGGGGACTATGGCTACACCTTC
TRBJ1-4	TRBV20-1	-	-	CSASAGRRTNEKLFF	TGCAGTGCCAGCGCGGGACGAAGAACTAATGAAAAACTGTTTTTT
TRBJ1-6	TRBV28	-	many	CASSSGPTLGVSPLHF	TGTGCCAGCAGTTCGGGACCGACTCTAGGGGTTTCACCCCTCCACTTT
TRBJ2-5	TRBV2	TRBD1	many	CASGAGTGGGETQYF	TGTGCCAGCGGCGCCGGGACAGGGGGCGGAGAGACCCAGTACTTC
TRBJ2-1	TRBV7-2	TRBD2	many	CASSPGGGGYNEQFF	TGTGCCAGCAGCCCGGGGGGGGGCGGATACAATGAGCAGTTCTTC
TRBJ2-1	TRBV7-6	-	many	CASSLGSSYNEQFF	TGTGCCAGCAGCTTAGGGTCTTCCTACAATGAGCAGTTCTTC
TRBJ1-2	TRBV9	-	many	CASSVAERPTADYGYTF	TGTGCCAGCAGCGTAGCGGAGAGACCGACAGCGGACTATGGCTACACCTTC
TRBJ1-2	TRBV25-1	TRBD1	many	CASSEIVTGDYGYTF	TGTGCCAGCAGTGAAATCGTGACAGGGGACTATGGCTACACCTTC
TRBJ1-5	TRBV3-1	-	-	CASSQDSSNQPQHF	TGTGCCAGCAGCCAAGATAGCAGCAATCAGCCCCAGCATTTT
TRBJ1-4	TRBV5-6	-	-	CASSLFGSTNEKLFF	TGTGCCAGCAGCCTATTCGGGTCGACTAATGAAAAACTGTTTTTT
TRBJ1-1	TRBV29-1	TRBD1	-	CSVADRPVLNTEAFF	TGCAGCGTTGCGGACAGGCCGGTATTGAACACTGAAGCTTTCTTT
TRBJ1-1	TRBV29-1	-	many	CSVVEPVAFF	TGCAGCGTGGTGGAACCCGTGGCTTTCTTT
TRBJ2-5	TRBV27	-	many	CASSPLLGVQETQYF	TGTGCCAGCAGTCCCCTTTTGGGGGTCCAAGAGACCCAGTACTTC
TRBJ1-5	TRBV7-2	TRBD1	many	CASSIQQGGNQPQHF	TGTGCCAGCAGCATACAACAGGGGGGCAATCAGCCCCAGCATTTT
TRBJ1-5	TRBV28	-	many	CASDNGNQPQHF	TGTGCCAGCGACAACGGCAATCAGCCCCAGCATTTT
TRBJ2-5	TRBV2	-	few	CASNPLAGETQYF	TGTGCCAGCAACCCGTTGGCGGGGGAGACCCAGTACTTC
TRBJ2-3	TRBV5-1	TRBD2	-	CASSLAGRGADTQYF	TGCGCCAGCAGCTTGGCCGGGAGGGGGGCAGATACGCAGTATTTT
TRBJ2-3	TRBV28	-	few	CASSWVQDTQYF	TGTGCCAGCAGTTGGGTTCAAGATACGCAGTATTTT
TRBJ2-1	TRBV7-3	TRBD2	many	CASSLASGGLNEQFF	TGTGCCAGCAGCTTGGCTAGCGGGGGCCTCAATGAGCAGTTCTTC
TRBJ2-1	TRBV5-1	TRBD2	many	CASSAVAGSPYNEQFF	TGCGCCAGCAGCGCTGTAGCGGGGTCCCCCTACAATGAGCAGTTCTTC
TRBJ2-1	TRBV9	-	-	CASSQVGGMYNEQFF	TGTGCCAGCAGCCAGGTTGGCGGGATGTACAATGAGCAGTTCTTC
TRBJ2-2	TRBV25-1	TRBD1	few	CASREDRATGELFF	TGTGCCAGCAGGGAGGACAGGGCCACCGGGGAGCTGTTTTTT
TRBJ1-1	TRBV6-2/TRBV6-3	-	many	CASRSAGGAAEAFF	TGTGCCAGCAGGTCCGCCGGGGGGGCAGCTGAAGCTTTCTTT
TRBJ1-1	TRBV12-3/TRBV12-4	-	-	CASSLIEEPAFF	TGTGCCAGCAGTTTAATCGAGGAGCCAGCTTTCTTT
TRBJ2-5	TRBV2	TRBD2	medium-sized	CASSELAAIQETQYF	TGTGCCAGCAGTGAGCTAGCGGCCATCCAAGAGACCCAGTACTTC
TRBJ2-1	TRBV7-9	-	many	CASSLGSAGEQFF	TGTGCCAGCAGCTTAGGGTCGGCGGGTGAGCAGTTCTTC
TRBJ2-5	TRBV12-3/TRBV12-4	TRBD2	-	CASSLGGLQETQYF	TGTGCCAGCAGTTTGGGAGGGTTGCAAGAGACCCAGTACTTC
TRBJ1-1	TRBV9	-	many	CASTSLGGASEAFF	TGTGCCAGCACCTCCTTAGGGGGGGCCTCTGAAGCTTTCTTT